This T cell receptor beta chain was identified in a study of cytomegalovirus exposure and HLA in healthy donors. PCR involved 60 Vbeta and 13 Jbeta primers. Sequenced by immunoSEQ multiplex PCR; TCRdb stores in-frame clones only, minus some. This table has 60,000 to 65,000 clones, around 87% appearing once. The table lists this clone with a count of one. Trimming removed 1 base from V and 4 bases from J, with 14 bases in between. CDR1 and CDR2 from the germline V gene are MNHNS and SASEGT. The CDR3 contains 15 residues. This sequence was found in a man younger than 35 in good health and CMV-seronegative. The chain links TRBV6-1 to TRBJ2-7; D not certain. The material sequenced was PBMCs. CDR3 region: CASSEDAADRYEQYF. The CDR3 DNA reads as TGTGCCAGCAGTGAAGATGCGGCGGATCGATACGAGCAGTACTTC.